This T cell receptor (beta chain) appears in the sequencing data of a study of CD8+CD57+ T cells in acquired aplastic anemia. The template for TCR beta VDJ and CDR3 sequence profiling was genomic DNA. TCRdb used MiXCR to reprocess the reads, holding one entry per CDR3 protein. This sample carries 80,000 or so distinct CDR3 sequences, just over 70% of them seen once, and the ten largest clones take 80% to 90%. The patients chosen for sequencing had shown expansion of CD8+CD57+ cells (detected by flow cytometry). Per germline, CDR1 LNHNV and CDR2 YYDKDF (reference sequence). The CDR3 extends over 17 amino acids. V was shortened by 2 bases and J by 0 bases, with 13 bases between the two germline ends.

This TCR derives from a human donor with aplastic anemia. What was sequenced was sorted CD4+, CD8+, or CD8+CD57+ T cells (not recorded which) from PBMCs. The chain couples TRBV15 to TRBJ1-4; D possibly corresponds to TRBD1 (6 bases). The CDR3 loop is CATSRTTGYATNEKLFF. The CDR3 coding sequence is TGTGCCACCAGCAGAACGACAGGTTATGCAACTAATGAAAAACTGTTTTTT.